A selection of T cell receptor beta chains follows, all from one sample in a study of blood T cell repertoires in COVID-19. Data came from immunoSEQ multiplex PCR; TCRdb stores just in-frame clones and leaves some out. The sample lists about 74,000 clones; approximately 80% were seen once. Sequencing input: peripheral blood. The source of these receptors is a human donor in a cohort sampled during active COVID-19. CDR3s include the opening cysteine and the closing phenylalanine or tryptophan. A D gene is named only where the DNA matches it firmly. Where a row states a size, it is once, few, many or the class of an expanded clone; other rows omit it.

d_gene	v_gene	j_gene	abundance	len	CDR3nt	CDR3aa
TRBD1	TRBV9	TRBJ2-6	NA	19	TGTGCCAGCCCCCCTTCCTATGGACAGGGGGCGCTAGGGGCCAACGTCCTGACTTTC	CASPPSYGQGALGANVLTF
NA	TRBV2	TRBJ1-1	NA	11	TGTGCCAGCAGTGGGGACACTCAAGCTTTCTTT	CASSGDTQAFF
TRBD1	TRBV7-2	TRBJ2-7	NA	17	TGTGCCAGCAGCTTAGGACAGGGCCCCTTTAGTACCTACGAGCAGTACTTC	CASSLGQGPFSTYEQYF
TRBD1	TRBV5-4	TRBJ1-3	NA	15	TGTGCCAGCAGCTTACAGGGGGCGGCTGGAAACACCATATATTTT	CASSLQGAAGNTIYF
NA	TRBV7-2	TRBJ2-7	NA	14	TGTGCCAGCAGCAAAAGGACTTTCATCTACGAGCAGTACTTC	CASSKRTFIYEQYF
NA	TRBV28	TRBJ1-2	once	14	TGTGCCAGCAGTCCTTGGACAGCTAACTATGGCTACACCTTC	CASSPWTANYGYTF
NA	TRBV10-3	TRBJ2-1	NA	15	TGTGCCATCAGTGAGATTCAGGAGGGAAACAATGAGCAGTTCTTC	CAISEIQEGNNEQFF
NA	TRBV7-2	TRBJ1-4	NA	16	TGTGCCAGCAGCTTGGGCCCACGGGGTGGGAATGAAAAACTGTTTTTT	CASSLGPRGGNEKLFF
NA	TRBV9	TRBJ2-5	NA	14	TGTGCCAGCAGCGGCACTAGAGTGGAAGAGACCCAGTACTTC	CASSGTRVEETQYF
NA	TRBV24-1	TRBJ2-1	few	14	TGTGCCACCAGTGACCGGACTAATTTTGATGAGCAGTTCTTC	CATSDRTNFDEQFF
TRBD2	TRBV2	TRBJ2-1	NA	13	TGTGCCAGCACCGGACTAGCGGGTAATGAGCAGTTCTTC	CASTGLAGNEQFF
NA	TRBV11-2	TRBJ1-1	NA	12	TGTGCCAGCAGCTTAGTCGGACAAAAGGCTTTCTTT	CASSLVGQKAFF
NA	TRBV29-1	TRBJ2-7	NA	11	TGCAGCGTTCTTCAGGGAGGCGAGCAGTACTTC	CSVLQGGEQYF
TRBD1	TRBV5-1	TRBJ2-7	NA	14	TGCGCCAGCAGCCCAGACAGGGACCCCTACGAGCAGTACTTC	CASSPDRDPYEQYF
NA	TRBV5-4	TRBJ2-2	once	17	TGTGCCAGCAGCCTATCACTGGGGGGTCGCGTCACCGGGGAGCTGTTTTTT	CASSLSLGGRVTGELFF
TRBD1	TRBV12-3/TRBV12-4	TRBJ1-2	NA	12	TGTGCCAGCAATCAGGGGGCGGGTGGCTACACCTTC	CASNQGAGGYTF
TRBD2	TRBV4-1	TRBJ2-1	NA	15	TGCGCCAGCAGCCAAGTCACTAGCGGGACTTGGGAGCAGTTCTTC	CASSQVTSGTWEQFF
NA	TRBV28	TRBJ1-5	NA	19	TGTGCCAGCACCCAAGCCGGGACTATACTCCTCAATAGCAATCAGCCCCAGCATTTT	CASTQAGTILLNSNQPQHF
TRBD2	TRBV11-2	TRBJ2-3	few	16	TGTGCCAGCAGCTTAAGACTAGCGGGAAGCACAGATACGCAGTATTTT	CASSLRLAGSTDTQYF
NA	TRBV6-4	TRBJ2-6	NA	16	TGTGCCAGCTCCCCAAGCTATACCTCTGGGGCCAACGTCCTGACTTTC	CASSPSYTSGANVLTF
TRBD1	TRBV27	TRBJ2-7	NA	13	TGTGCCAGCAGTGAGGGACAGTTCTACGAGCAGTACTTC	CASSEGQFYEQYF
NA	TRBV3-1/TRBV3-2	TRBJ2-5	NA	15	TGTGCCAGCAGCCCCCCCCTGACAGCAGGAGAGACCCAGTACTTC	CASSPPLTAGETQYF
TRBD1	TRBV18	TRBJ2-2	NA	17	TGTGCCAGCTCACCCCAAACACCGGGACAGGGAAACGGGGAGCTGTTTTTT	CASSPQTPGQGNGELFF
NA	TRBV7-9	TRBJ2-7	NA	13	TGTGCCAGCAGCGTGGGACTTATATACGAGCAGTACTTC	CASSVGLIYEQYF
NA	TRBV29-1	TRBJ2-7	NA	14	TGCAGCGCTAATGACCCGGGACACGAATACGAGCAGTACTTC	CSANDPGHEYEQYF
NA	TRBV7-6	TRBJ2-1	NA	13	TGTGCCAGCAGCCCTACTTTGGCGGGTGAGCAGTTCTTC	CASSPTLAGEQFF
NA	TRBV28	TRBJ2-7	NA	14	TGTGCCAGCAGTTTAGCGGATTCCTCCTACGAGCAGTACTTC	CASSLADSSYEQYF
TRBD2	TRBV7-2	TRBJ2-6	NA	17	TGTGCCAGCAGCTTACGGGCGGGAGAAACCGGGGCCAACGTCCTGACTTTC	CASSLRAGETGANVLTF
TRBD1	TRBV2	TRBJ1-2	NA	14	TGTGCCAGCAGTGAACGGACAGGGAACTATGGCTACACCTTC	CASSERTGNYGYTF
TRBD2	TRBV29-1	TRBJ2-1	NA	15	TGCAGCGTTGAGGCCGGGAGGGCTTTGGGAAATGAGCAGTTCTTC	CSVEAGRALGNEQFF
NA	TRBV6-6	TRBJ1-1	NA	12	TGTGCCAGCAGTCCGTGGCGGGAGGAAGCTTTCTTT	CASSPWREEAFF
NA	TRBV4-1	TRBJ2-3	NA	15	TGCGCCAGCAGCCAAGGAGAAAAAAGCACAGATACGCAGTATTTT	CASSQGEKSTDTQYF
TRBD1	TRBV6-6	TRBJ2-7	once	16	TGTGCCAGCAGTTACACCTCACAGGGGATAATCGGCGAGCAGTACTTC	CASSYTSQGIIGEQYF
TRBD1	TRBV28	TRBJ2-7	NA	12	TGTGCCATCGGGACAGGGGGCTACGAGCAGTACTTC	CAIGTGGYEQYF
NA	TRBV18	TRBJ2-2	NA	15	TGTGCCAGCTCACCGGGTGGCGGGACCACCGGGGAGCTGTTTTTT	CASSPGGGTTGELFF
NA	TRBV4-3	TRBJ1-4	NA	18	TGCGCCAGCAGCCAAGATACTACTTCGACAGTCCGCAATGAAAAACTGTTTTTT	CASSQDTTSTVRNEKLFF
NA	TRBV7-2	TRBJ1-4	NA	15	TGTGCCAGCAGCTCCGAAATAGCGAAAGAGGGAAAACTGTTTTTT	CASSSEIAKEGKLFF
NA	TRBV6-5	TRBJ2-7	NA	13	TGTGCCAGCACTATGCCAGGTACCTACGAGCAGTACTTC	CASTMPGTYEQYF
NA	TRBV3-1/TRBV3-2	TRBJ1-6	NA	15	TGTGCCAGCAGCCAAGGAGGGCGGTTTAATTCACCCCTCCACTTT	CASSQGGRFNSPLHF
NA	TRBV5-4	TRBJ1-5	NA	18	TGTGCCAGCAGCTTGATGCCATCGGGGGGGGATAGCAATCAGCCCCAGCATTTT	CASSLMPSGGDSNQPQHF
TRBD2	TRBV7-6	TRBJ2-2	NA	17	TGTGCCAGCTCTACACCGACGGGAGGACCTAACACCGGGGAGCTGTTTTTT	CASSTPTGGPNTGELFF
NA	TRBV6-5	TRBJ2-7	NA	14	TGTGCCAGCACTATGTTGCAGGGGACCTACGAGCAGTACTTC	CASTMLQGTYEQYF